The 27 T cell receptor beta chains presented below share a single source sample, sequenced in a study of T cells in Graves' hyperthyroidism and ophthalmopathy. The TCR beta CDR3 regions underwent amplification using RNA transcripts as the source. Carried out on the TCR CDR3, a first-round RT-PCR used the HTBI primer set. Each CDR3 protein is one row after TCRdb ran MiXCR on the multiplex PCR reads. The sample has hundreds of thousands of distinct CDR3 sequences, around 15% seen once; the top ten hold less than 4.5%. Sequencing input: blood. The receptors here all came from a woman aged 30 to 39 with Graves' hyperthyroidism.

This clonotype was seen only a few times. The V call is TRBV12-3 or TRBV12-4, the J call TRBJ1-4, with 9 bases fitting TRBD1. This CDR3 has 16 residues. V gave up 4 bases and J gave up 9 bases; unmatched junction bases: 12. CDR3 protein: CASSSPLRDRAKKLFF. The CDR3 DNA reads as TGTGCCAGCAGTTCCCCTCTCCGGGACAGGGCTAAAAAACTGTTTTTT.

This chain uses TRBV4-3 with TRBJ2-1, with 10 bases lining up with TRBD2. The CDR3 consists of 16 residues. With 4 bases clipped from V and 5 bases from J, the junction kept 8 bases outside the gene matches. CDR1 and CDR2 (germline): LGHNA, YSLEER. This CDR3 reads CASSRASGSLNNEQFF. CDR3 sequence (DNA): TGCGCCAGCAGCCGAGCTAGCGGGAGTCTAAACAATGAGCAGTTCTTC.

This clonotype was seen ten or more times. CDR3 in amino acids: CASSSSRTGKNIQYF. In DNA form, the CDR3 reads TGTGCCAGCAGCTCCTCACGGACAGGGAAAAACATTCAGTACTTC. J is TRBJ2-4 and V is TRBV11-3; TRBD1 matches at 8 bases. Germline values: CDR1 SGHNT, CDR2 YENEEA. This CDR3 spans 15 amino acids. Losses at the gene ends were 4 bases for V and 4 bases for J; bases not matched to a gene: 6.

Concerning this clonotype itself: A much larger clonotype is one base distant, so this may be a read error. The chain employs TRBV11-2 and TRBJ1-4, with D perhaps matching TRBD1 (5 bases). There are 15 residues in the CDR3. Trimming stripped 6 bases from V and 8 bases from J, with 19 bases between. Germline loops: CDR1 SGHAT, CDR2 FQNNGV. The CDR3 DNA is TGTGCCAGCAGTCTCCGGCACGGGACGCGGGAAAAACTGTTTTTT. This translates into CASSLRHGTREKLFF.

The chain combines TRBV7-2 with TRBJ2-3; 8 nucleotides match TRBD2. Germline lookup yields CDR1 SGHTA and CDR2 FQGNSA. V shed 2 bases, J shed 1 base, and the junction held 5 bases outside the gene matches. CDR3 size: 16 residues. CDR3 bases: TGTGCCAGCAGCTTATGGGCGGGAGGAGGCACAGATACGCAGTATTTT. Translation: CASSLWAGGGTDTQYF.

Worth noting for this clonotype: This may stem from a read error, because a much larger clone lies one nucleotide away. V gene TRBV28 combines with J gene TRBJ1-2; TRBD1 matches at 8 bases. CDR1 and CDR2 (germline): MDHEN, SYDVKM. This CDR3 comprises 15 residues. CDR3 nucleotide sequence: TGTGCCAGCAGCGACTCAGGGGCAGGGGGCTATGACTACACCTTC. As protein: CASSDSGAGGYDYTF.

This clonotype was seen more than once but under ten times. The chain couples TRBV11-3 to TRBJ2-7, with TRBD1 as a possible D gene (5 bases). There are 15 residues in the CDR3. With 5 bases removed from V and 4 bases from J, the gap between germline ends came to 18 bases. Germline CDR1 SGHNT, CDR2 YENEEA. CDR3 nucleotides: TGTGCCAGCAGCCCCCTAAGGGGCCACTCGTACGAGCAGTACTTC. Its translation: CASSPLRGHSYEQYF.

This clonotype showed up just a few times. The chain has TRBV10-3 and TRBJ1-5, with D uncertain. There are 14 residues in the CDR3. Trimming removed 5 bases from V and 4 bases from J, with 12 bases in between. Germline V lookup: CDR1 ENHRY, CDR2 SYGVKD. The CDR3 DNA reads as TGTGCCATCAGTTCGGGCCTAGGGAATCAGCCCCAGCATTTT. Its protein product is CAISSGLGNQPQHF.

There are a few counts of this clonotype. The rearrangement joins TRBV7-3 to TRBJ2-1; 7 nucleotides align to TRBD1. The CDR3 is 15 residues long. Germline values: CDR1 SGHTA, CDR2 FQGTGA. The junction had 6 bases not matched to a gene; V was cut back by 4 bases and J by 3 bases. CDR3: CASSSGQPNYNEQFF. The CDR3, as DNA: TGTGCCAGCAGCTCGGGACAGCCTAACTACAATGAGCAGTTCTTC.

This clonotype has a handful of counts. V and J are TRBV10-2 and TRBJ2-7; D ambiguous. This CDR3 contains 14 residues. Germline V gives CDR1 WSHSY, CDR2 SAAADI. The ends were cut back, 0 bases at V and 9 bases at J, with 15 bases in the middle. CDR3 nucleotides: TGCGCCAGCAGTGAGTCAATACCGGCTAGAGGGCAGTACTTC. It specifies CASSESIPARGQYF.

This sequence joins TRBV6-1 and TRBJ2-7, with a tentative D call TRBD2 (6 bases). CDR1 MNHNS and CDR2 SASEGT come from the germline V gene. The CDR3 sequence is 15 residues long. V lost 6 bases and J 4 bases, leaving 19 bases between the germline ends. Here the CDR3 reads CASSAGLGEFYEQYF. CDR3 bases: TGTGCCAGCAGCGCGGGACTGGGAGAATTTTACGAGCAGTACTTC.

Only a few counts were recorded for this clonotype. This sequence joins TRBV5-1 and TRBJ2-7; possibly TRBD2 for D (6 bases). The ends were cut back, 0 bases at V and 4 bases at J, with 17 bases in the middle. The CDR3 loop spans 16 amino acids. Germline assignment: CDR1 SGHRS and CDR2 YFSETQ. Here the CDR3 DNA reads TGCGCCAGCAGCTTGGTGCCTGCGGGAACAACTTACGAGCAGTACTTC. Amino acids: CASSLVPAGTTYEQYF.

In this sample, this clonotype turned up many times. The chain has TRBV12-3 or TRBV12-4 and TRBJ1-1; weak D call: TRBD1 (6 bases). Trimming cost V 5 bases and J 6 bases, with 19 bases left between them. CDR3 size: 15 residues. CDR3 loop: CASSPQQGVGSEAFF. CDR3 coding DNA: TGTGCCAGCAGTCCCCAACAGGGAGTCGGGTCTGAAGCTTTCTTT.

This clonotype has a count of ten or more. For the CDR3, the DNA is TGCGCCAGCAGCTTGTTGGGTATGAACACTGAAGCTTTCTTT. This sequence encodes CASSLLGMNTEAFF. The gene calls are TRBV5-1 and TRBJ1-1, with unresolved D. Germline V gene lookup returns CDR1 SGHRS and CDR2 YFSETQ. CDR3 length equals 14 residues. Trimming shortened V by 1 base and J by 0 bases, and 7 bases separated the two germline ends.

This rearrangement joins TRBV28 to TRBJ2-2; TRBD1 is a possible D gene (5 bases). The V and J ends lost 1 base and 4 bases respectively, with 10 bases between them. This CDR3 region has 15 residues. In germline, CDR1 is MDHEN, CDR2 SYDVKM. CDR3 in amino acids: CASSLFRETTGELFF. DNA of the CDR3: TGTGCCAGCAGTTTATTCAGGGAAACCACCGGGGAGCTGTTTTTT. The full variable domain, completed using reference TRBV28 and TRBJ2-2, is DVKVTQSSRYLVKRTGEKVFLECVQDMDHENMFWYRQDPGLGLRLIYFSYDVKMKEKGDIPEGYSVSREKKERFSLILESASTNQTSMYLCASSLFRETTGELFFGEGSRLTVL.

This clonotype was seen ten or more times. The chain joins TRBV28 to TRBJ2-2; TRBD1 might be the D (6 bases). The CDR3 has 14 amino acids. CDR1 MDHEN and CDR2 SYDVKM come from the germline V gene. V was pared by 4 bases and J by 1 base, with 7 bases between. DNA of the CDR3: TGTGCCAGCAGTTGGGACATGAACACCGGGGAGCTGTTTTTT. It is translated as CASSWDMNTGELFF.

This clonotype has ten or more counts. The gene calls are TRBV28 and TRBJ1-2; 10 bases are a match to TRBD1. CDR1 is MDHEN and CDR2 is SYDVKM in the germline V gene. The CDR3 is made up of 13 amino acids. The ends lost 5 bases at V and 7 bases at J; junction bases unmatched: 4. The CDR3 loop is CASSGGQGGGYTF. The CDR3 DNA sequence: TGTGCCAGCAGTGGAGGACAGGGGGGTGGCTACACCTTC.

This clonotype was seen many times. The rearrangement joins TRBV28 to TRBJ2-1, with D perhaps TRBD1 (5 bases). The CDR3 is 16 amino acids. The germline V and J ends were trimmed by 5 bases and 2 bases, with 16 bases remaining between them. Germline V gene lookup returns CDR1 MDHEN and CDR2 SYDVKM. The CDR3 protein is CASSLTPGMPYNEQFF. The CDR3 DNA reads as TGTGCCAGCAGTCTTACGCCAGGGATGCCCTACAATGAGCAGTTCTTC.

This clonotype was counted many times. The rearrangement uses TRBV6-1 and TRBJ2-2; perhaps TRBD1 as D (6 bases). V shed 6 bases and J shed 1 base, with 9 bases lying between them. The CDR3 is made up of 14 amino acids. From germline, CDR1 is MNHNS and CDR2 SASEGT. This CDR3 is CASRVDRNTGELFF. The CDR3 coding sequence is TGTGCCAGCAGGGTGGACAGGAACACCGGGGAGCTGTTTTTT.

This clonotype was recorded at least ten times. The chain couples TRBV3-1 to TRBJ2-1, with 11 bases aligning to TRBD2. CDR1 and CDR2 (germline): LGHDT, YNNKEL (reference sequence). V lost 4 bases, J lost 9 bases, and 8 bases stayed unmatched. CDR3 size: 15 residues. The chain's CDR3 is CASSLRLAGIGEQFF. DNA of the CDR3: TGTGCCAGCAGCCTCCGACTAGCGGGAATCGGTGAGCAGTTCTTC.

This clonotype was found many times. The chain joins TRBV7-8 to TRBJ2-7; D possibly corresponds to TRBD1 (7 bases). Trimming removed 5 bases from V and 0 bases from J, with 14 bases in between. The CDR3 has 15 residues. Germline V gene sequence: CDR1 SGHVS, CDR2 FQNEAQ. CDR3 protein: CASSPHQGGSYEQYF. In nucleotides, the CDR3 is TGTGCCAGCAGCCCGCATCAGGGGGGCTCCTACGAGCAGTACTTC.

In this sample, this clonotype turned up a few times. This rearrangement joins TRBV6-1 to TRBJ2-1, with 7 nucleotides matching TRBD1. CDR1 and CDR2 (germline): MNHNS, SASEGT. V gave up 8 bases and J gave up 6 bases; unmatched junction bases: 7. CDR3 length equals 13 residues. The CDR3, as DNA: TGTGCCAGCGGCCCGACAGGGTGCAATGAGCAGTTCTTC. Residues: CASGPTGCNEQFF.

The rearrangement uses TRBV7-3 and TRBJ2-3; possible D gene TRBD2, 6 bases. Per the germline V gene, CDR1 is SGHTA and CDR2 is FQGTGA. The CDR3 runs 15 residues. The V and J ends lost 0 bases and 2 bases respectively, with 9 bases between them. The CDR3 here is CASSLTGLFTDTQYF. CDR3 coding DNA: TGTGCCAGCAGCTTAACCGGACTATTCACAGATACGCAGTATTTT.

The sample holds a few counts of this clonotype. The V gene is TRBV7-3, the J gene TRBJ2-3; 7 bases agree with TRBD1. CDR3 length: 16 amino acids. Germline V gene sequence: CDR1 SGHTA, CDR2 FQGTGA. The V and J ends lost 2 bases and 1 base, in that order; junction bases with no gene match: 6. The CDR3 sequence is CASSLRPGQGTDTQYF. Here the CDR3 DNA reads TGTGCCAGCAGCTTACGTCCAGGACAGGGCACAGATACGCAGTATTTT. Filled out from reference TRBV7-3 and TRBJ2-3, the complete variable domain reads GAGVSQTPSNKVTEKGKYVELRCDPISGHTALYWYRQSLGQGPEFLIYFQGTGAADDSGLPNDRFFAVRPEGSVSTLKIQRTERGDSAVYLCASSLRPGQGTDTQYFGPGTRLTVL.

V and J are TRBV7-2 and TRBJ2-7; D is ambiguous. The germline CDR1 and CDR2 sequences are SGHTA and FQGNSA. V gave up 3 bases and J gave up 2 bases, with 17 bases separating them. The CDR3 totals 16 residues. The CDR3 loop is CASSFRGDRFAYEQYF. DNA of the CDR3: TGTGCCAGCAGCTTCCGCGGAGACCGCTTTGCCTACGAGCAGTACTTC.

This clonotype was recorded many times. V is TRBV2 and J is TRBJ2-5; TRBD1 is a possible D gene (6 bases). V lost 7 bases and J lost 3, with 6 bases in between. The CDR3 length is 11 residues. Germline CDR1 SNHLY, CDR2 FYNNEI. The CDR3 is CASNREETQYF. The CDR3, as DNA: TGTGCCAGCAACAGGGAAGAGACCCAGTACTTC.

This clonotype was observed at least ten times. The V and J genes are TRBV6-1 and TRBJ1-1; no firm D call. Per germline, CDR1 MNHNS and CDR2 SASEGT. The CDR3 runs to 12 residues. CDR3 loop: CVAARLGTEAFF. The CDR3 region has the DNA TGTGTTGCAGCAAGGCTGGGGACTGAAGCTTTCTTT.